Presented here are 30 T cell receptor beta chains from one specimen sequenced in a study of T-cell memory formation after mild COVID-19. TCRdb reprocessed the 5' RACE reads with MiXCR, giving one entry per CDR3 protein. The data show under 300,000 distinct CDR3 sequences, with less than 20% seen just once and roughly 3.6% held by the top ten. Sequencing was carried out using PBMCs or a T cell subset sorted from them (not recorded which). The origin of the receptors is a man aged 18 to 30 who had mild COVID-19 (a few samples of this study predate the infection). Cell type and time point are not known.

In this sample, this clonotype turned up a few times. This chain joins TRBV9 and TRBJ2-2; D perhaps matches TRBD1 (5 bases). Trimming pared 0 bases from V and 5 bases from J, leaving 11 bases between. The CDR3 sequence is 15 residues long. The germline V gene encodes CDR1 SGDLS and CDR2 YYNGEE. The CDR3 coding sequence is TGTGCCAGCAGCGTAGGTCCAGGGTTAACCGGGGAGCTGTTTTTT. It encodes CASSVGPGLTGELFF.

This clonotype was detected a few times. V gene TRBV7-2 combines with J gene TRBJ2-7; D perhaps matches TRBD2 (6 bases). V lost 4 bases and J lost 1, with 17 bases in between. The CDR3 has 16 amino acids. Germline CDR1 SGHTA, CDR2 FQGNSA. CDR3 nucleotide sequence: TGTGCCAGCAGCTCAGATGGCCTAGCGCGTTCCTACGAGCAGTACTTC. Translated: CASSSDGLARSYEQYF. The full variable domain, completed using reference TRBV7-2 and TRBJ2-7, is GAGVSQSPSNKVTEKGKDVELRCDPISGHTALYWYRQSLGQGLEFLIYFQGNSAPDKSGLPSDRFSAERTGGSVSTLTIQRTQQEDSAVYLCASSSDGLARSYEQYFGPGTRLTVT.

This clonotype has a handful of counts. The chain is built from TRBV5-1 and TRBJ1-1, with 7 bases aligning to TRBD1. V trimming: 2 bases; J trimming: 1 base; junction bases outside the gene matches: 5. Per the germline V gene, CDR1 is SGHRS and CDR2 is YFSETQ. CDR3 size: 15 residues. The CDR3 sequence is CASSFWTGPNTEAFF. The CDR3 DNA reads TGCGCCAGCAGCTTTTGGACAGGACCGAACACTGAAGCTTTCTTT.

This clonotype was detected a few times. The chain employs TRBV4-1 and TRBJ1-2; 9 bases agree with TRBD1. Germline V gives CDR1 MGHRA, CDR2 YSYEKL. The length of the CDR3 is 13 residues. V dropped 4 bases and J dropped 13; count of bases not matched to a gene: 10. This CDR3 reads CASSLGQGEDLTF. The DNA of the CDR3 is TGCGCCAGCAGCCTGGGACAGGGCGAAGACCTCACCTTC.

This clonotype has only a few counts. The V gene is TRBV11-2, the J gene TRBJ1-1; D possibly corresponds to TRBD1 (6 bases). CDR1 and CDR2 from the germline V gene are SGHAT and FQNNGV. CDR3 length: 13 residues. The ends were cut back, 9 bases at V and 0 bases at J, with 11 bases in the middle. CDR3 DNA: TGTGCCAGTGGGGGCACCTTGAACACTGAAGCTTTCTTT. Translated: CASGGTLNTEAFF.

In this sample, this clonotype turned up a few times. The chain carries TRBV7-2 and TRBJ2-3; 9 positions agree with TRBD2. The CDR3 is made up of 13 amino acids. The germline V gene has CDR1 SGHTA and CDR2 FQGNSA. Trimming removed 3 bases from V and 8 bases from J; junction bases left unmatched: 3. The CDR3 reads CASSFSGSRTQYF. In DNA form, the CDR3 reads TGTGCCAGCAGCTTTAGCGGGAGTCGTACGCAGTATTTT. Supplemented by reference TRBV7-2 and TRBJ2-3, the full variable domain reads GAGVSQSPSNKVTEKGKDVELRCDPISGHTALYWYRQSLGQGLEFLIYFQGNSAPDKSGLPSDRFSAERTGGSVSTLTIQRTQQEDSAVYLCASSFSGSRTQYFGPGTRLTVL.

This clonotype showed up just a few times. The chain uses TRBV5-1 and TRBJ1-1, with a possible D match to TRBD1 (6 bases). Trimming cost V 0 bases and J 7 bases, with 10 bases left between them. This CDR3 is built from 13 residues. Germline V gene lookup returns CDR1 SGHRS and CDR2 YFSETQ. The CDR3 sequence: CASSLGQEFEAFF. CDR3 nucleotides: TGCGCCAGCAGCTTGGGACAGGAGTTTGAAGCTTTCTTT.

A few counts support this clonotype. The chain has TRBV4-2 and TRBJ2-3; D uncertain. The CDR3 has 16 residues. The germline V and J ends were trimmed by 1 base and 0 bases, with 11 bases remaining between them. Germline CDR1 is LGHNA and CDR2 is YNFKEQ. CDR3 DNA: TGTGCCAGCAGCCAAGCGATTTTAGTGAGCACAGATACGCAGTATTTT. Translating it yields CASSQAILVSTDTQYF.

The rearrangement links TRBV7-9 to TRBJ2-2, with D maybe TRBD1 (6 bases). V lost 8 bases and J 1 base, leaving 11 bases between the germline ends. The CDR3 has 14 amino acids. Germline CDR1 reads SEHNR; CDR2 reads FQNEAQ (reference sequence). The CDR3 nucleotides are TGTGCCAGCCCGGGACAAGAGAACACCGGGGAGCTGTTTTTT. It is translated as CASPGQENTGELFF.

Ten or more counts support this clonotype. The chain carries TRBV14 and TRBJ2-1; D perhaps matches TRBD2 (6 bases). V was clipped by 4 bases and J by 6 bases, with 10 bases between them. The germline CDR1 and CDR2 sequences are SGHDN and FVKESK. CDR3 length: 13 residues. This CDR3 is CASSLSGPNEQFF. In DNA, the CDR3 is TGTGCCAGCAGCCTTAGCGGTCCCAATGAGCAGTTCTTC.

CDR3 bases: TGTGCCAGCTCACCACGGCTAGCGGAAGAGACCCAGTACTTC. It codes for CASSPRLAEETQYF. The chain joins TRBV18 to TRBJ2-5, with 7 positions matching TRBD2. Germline trimming cut 1 base from V and 3 bases from J; bases unmatched to any gene: 2. This CDR3 spans 14 amino acids. Per the germline V gene, CDR1 is KGHSH and CDR2 is LQKENI.

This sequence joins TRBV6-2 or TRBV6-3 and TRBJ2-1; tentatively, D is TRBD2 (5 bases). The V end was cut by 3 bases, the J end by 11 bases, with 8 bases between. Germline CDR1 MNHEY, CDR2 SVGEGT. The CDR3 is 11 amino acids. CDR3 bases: TGTGCCAGCAGTTATGACGGGAAGCAGTTCTTC. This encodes CASSYDGKQFF.

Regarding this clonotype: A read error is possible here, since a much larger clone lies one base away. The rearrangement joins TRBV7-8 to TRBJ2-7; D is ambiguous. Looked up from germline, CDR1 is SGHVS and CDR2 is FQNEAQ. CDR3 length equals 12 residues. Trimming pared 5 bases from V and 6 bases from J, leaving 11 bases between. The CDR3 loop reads CASSQDRGEQYF. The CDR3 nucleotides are TGTGCCAGCAGCCAGGACCGAGGCGAGCAGTACTTC.

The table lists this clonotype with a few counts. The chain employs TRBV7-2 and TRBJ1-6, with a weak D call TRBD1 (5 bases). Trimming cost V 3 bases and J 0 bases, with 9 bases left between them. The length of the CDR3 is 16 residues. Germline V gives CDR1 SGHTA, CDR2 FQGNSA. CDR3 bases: TGTGCCAGCAGCTTTCAGGGAAGCTCCTATAATTCACCCCTCCACTTT. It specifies CASSFQGSSYNSPLHF. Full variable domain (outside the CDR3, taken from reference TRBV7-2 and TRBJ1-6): GAGVSQSPSNKVTEKGKDVELRCDPISGHTALYWYRQSLGQGLEFLIYFQGNSAPDKSGLPSDRFSAERTGGSVSTLTIQRTQQEDSAVYLCASSFQGSSYNSPLHFGNGTRLTVT.

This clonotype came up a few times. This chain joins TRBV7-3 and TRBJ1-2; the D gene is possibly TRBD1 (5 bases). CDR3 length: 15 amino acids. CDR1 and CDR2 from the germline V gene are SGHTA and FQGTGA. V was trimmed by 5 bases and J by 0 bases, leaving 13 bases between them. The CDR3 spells CASSPDPGPNYGYTF. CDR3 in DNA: TGTGCCAGCAGCCCGGATCCAGGGCCTAACTATGGCTACACCTTC. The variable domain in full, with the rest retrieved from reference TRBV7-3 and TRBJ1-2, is GAGVSQTPSNKVTEKGKYVELRCDPISGHTALYWYRQSLGQGPEFLIYFQGTGAADDSGLPNDRFFAVRPEGSVSTLKIQRTERGDSAVYLCASSPDPGPNYGYTFGSGTRLTVV.

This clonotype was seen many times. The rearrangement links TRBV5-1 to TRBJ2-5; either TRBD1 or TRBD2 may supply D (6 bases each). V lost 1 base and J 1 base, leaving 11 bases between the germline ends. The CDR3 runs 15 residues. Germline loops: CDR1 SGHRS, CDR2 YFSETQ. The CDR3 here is CASSLSRGVQETQYF. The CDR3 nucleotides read TGCGCCAGCAGCTTGTCTAGGGGGGTCCAAGAGACCCAGTACTTC.

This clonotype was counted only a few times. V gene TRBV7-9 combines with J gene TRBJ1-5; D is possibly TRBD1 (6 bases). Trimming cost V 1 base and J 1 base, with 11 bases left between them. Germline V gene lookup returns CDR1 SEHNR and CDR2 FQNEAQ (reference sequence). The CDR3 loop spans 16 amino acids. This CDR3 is CASSLEAGVSNQPQHF. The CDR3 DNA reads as TGTGCCAGCAGCTTAGAAGCAGGGGTCAGCAATCAGCCCCAGCATTTT.

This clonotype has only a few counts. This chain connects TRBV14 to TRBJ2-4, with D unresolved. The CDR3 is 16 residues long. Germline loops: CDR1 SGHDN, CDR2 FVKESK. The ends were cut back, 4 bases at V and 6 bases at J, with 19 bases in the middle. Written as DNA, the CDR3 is TGTGCCAGCAGCCGTCGGGCTCCGACGCAAGGAAACATTCAGTACTTC. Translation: CASSRRAPTQGNIQYF.

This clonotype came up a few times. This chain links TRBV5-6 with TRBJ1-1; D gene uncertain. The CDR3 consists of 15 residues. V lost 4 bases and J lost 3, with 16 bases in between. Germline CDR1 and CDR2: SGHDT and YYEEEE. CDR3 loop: CASSRGPNTDTEAFF. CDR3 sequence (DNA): TGTGCCAGCAGCCGAGGACCGAACACTGACACTGAAGCTTTCTTT.

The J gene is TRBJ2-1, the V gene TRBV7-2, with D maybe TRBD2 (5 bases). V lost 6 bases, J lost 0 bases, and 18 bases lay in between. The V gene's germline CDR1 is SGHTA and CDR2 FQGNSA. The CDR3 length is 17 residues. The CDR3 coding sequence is TGTGCCAGCAGACAGAGACGGAGGTCGGGCTCCTACAATGAGCAGTTCTTC. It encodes CASRQRRRSGSYNEQFF.

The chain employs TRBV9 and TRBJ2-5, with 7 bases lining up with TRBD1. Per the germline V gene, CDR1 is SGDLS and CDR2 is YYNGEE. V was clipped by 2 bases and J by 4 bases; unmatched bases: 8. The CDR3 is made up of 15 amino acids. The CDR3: CASSVTGVGVETQYF. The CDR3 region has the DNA TGTGCCAGCAGCGTTACAGGGGTTGGTGTAGAGACCCAGTACTTC.

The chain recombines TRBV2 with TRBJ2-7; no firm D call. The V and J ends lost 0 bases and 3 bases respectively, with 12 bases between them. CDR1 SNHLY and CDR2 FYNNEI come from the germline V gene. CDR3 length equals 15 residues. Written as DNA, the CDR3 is TGTGCCAGCAGTGAAGCCCCGGACGGGCGCTACGAGCAGTACTTC. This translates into CASSEAPDGRYEQYF.

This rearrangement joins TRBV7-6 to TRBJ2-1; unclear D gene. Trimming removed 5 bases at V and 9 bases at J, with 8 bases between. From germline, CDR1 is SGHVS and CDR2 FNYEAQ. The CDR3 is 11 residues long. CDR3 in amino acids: CASSPLGEQFF. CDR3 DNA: TGTGCCAGCAGCCCTCTTGGTGAGCAGTTCTTC. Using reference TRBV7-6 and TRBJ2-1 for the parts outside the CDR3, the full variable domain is GAGVSQSPRYKVTKRGQDVALRCDPISGHVSLYWYRQALGQGPEFLTYFNYEAQQDKSGLPNDRFSAERPEGSISTLTIQRTEQRDSAMYRCASSPLGEQFFGPGTRLTVL.

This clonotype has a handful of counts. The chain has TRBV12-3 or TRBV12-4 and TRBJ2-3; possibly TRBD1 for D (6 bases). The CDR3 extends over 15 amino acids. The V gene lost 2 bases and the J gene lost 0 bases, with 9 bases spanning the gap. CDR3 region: CASSLLGASTDTQYF. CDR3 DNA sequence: TGTGCCAGCAGTTTATTGGGGGCTAGCACAGATACGCAGTATTTT.

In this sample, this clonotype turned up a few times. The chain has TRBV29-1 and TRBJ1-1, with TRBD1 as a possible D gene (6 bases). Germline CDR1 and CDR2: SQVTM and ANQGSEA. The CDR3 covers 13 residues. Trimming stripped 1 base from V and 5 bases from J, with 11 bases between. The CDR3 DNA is TGCAGCGTTGAAGGGGGGGCTCGAACTGAAGCTTTCTTT. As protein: CSVEGGARTEAFF.

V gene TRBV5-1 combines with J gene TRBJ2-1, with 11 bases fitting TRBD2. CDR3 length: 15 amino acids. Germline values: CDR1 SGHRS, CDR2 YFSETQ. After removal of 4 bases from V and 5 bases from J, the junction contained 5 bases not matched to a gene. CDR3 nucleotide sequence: TGCGCCAGCAGCCTGATAGCGGGGGGGAACAATGAGCAGTTCTTC. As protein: CASSLIAGGNNEQFF.

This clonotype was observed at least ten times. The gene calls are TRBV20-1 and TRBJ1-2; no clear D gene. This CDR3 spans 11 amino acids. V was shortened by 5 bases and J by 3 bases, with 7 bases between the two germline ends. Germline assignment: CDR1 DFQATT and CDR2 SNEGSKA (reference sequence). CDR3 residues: CSAWTDYGYTF. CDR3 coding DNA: TGCAGTGCTTGGACGGACTATGGCTACACCTTC.

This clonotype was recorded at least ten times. CDR3 protein: CASSLNSGTSGGIRTDTQYF. CDR3 in DNA: TGCGCCAGCAGCTTAAACTCCGGGACTAGCGGGGGAATACGCACAGATACGCAGTATTTT. This sequence joins TRBV5-1 and TRBJ2-3; TRBD2 aligns across 14 bases. The CDR3 contains 20 residues. Germline V gives CDR1 SGHRS, CDR2 YFSETQ. Trimming at V came to 2 bases and at J to 1 base, leaving 12 bases not matched to a gene.

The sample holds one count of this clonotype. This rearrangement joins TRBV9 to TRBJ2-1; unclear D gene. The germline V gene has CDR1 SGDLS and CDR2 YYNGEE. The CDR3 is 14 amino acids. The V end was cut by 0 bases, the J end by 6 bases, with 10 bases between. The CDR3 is CASSVEVRSNEQFF. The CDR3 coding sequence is TGTGCCAGCAGCGTAGAAGTTCGGAGCAATGAGCAGTTCTTC.

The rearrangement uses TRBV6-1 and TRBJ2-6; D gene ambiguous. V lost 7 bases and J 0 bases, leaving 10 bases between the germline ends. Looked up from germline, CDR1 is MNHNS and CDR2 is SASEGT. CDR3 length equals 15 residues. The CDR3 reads CASTQWSSGANVLTF. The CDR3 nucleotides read TGTGCCAGCACCCAGTGGTCCTCTGGGGCCAACGTCCTGACTTTC.